The text below deals with one T cell receptor beta chain. Joint extraction of RNA and DNA used roughly 20-33 mg of bulk tissue that was unsorted. Starting material of 500 to 600 ng total RNA yielded TCR beta cDNA via a constant-region primer. Three rounds of nested multiplex PCR with slightly modified ARM-PCR produced TCR beta libraries. A C-beta reverse primer and TRBV1-TRBV30 forward primers served in each of the first two PCR rounds, at 10 cycles apiece. TCRdb ran MiXCR on the multiplex PCR reads and lists one entry per CDR3 protein. The sample includes some 21,000 distinct CDR3 sequences, nearly 80% seen only once; the top ten take just under 40%. The data are from a study of tumor-infiltrating lymphocytes in primary liver carcinoma. CDR1 and CDR2 from the germline V gene are SGHAT and FQNNGV. Deletions cut 0 bases from V and 2 bases from J, with 20 bases between. The CDR3 contains 18 residues.

The sequence was obtained from a woman aged 25 to 39 with primary liver carcinoma and hepatitis B virus infection. Sequencing was performed on liver tumor tissue from sampling region 1. The subset denotes: tumor region T1, superior pole. The rearrangement uses TRBV11-2 and TRBJ2-7, with D tentatively TRBD1 (6 bases). The CDR3 spells CASSLDTPDRRAAYEQYF. DNA for the CDR3: TGTGCCAGCAGCTTAGATACCCCGGACAGACGAGCGGCCTACGAGCAGTACTTC.